The 2 T cell receptor beta chains below were found in one sample sequenced in a study of OX40 agonist ivuxolimab in advanced cancers. Assay: immunoSEQ multiplex PCR; the TCRdb copy retains only in-frame clones and omits some. The data show about 73,000 clones, more than 80% seen once. The specimen comprised CD4+ or CD8+ T cells sorted from blood, sampled in a trial of the OX40 agonist ivuxolimab. Source of these receptors: an adult with an advanced solid tumor such as melanoma, head and neck, liver or kidney cancer.

The chain links TRBV9 to TRBJ2-5, with 10 bases matching TRBD2. This CDR3 region has 17 residues. V lost 4 bases and J lost 1; bases outside the gene matches: 10. CDR1 and CDR2 (germline): SGDLS, YYNGEE. This CDR3 is CASSPGGLAGVQETQYF. The CDR3 DNA reads as TGTGCCAGCAGCCCAGGAGGGCTAGCGGGGGTCCAAGAGACCCAGTACTTC.

The chain links TRBV7-9 to TRBJ1-4, with D unresolved. The CDR3 consists of 13 residues. Germline V gives CDR1 SEHNR, CDR2 FQNEAQ (reference sequence). V was clipped by 5 bases and J by 8 bases, with 12 bases between them. CDR3 sequence (DNA): TGTGCCAGCAGCGGAGGGAGCGGGGAAAAACTGTTTTTT. Translated, it gives CASSGGSGEKLFF.